This T cell receptor (beta chain) was observed in a study of PD-L1 blockade in urothelial cancer (dated by TCRdb to 2016 to 2017). As for the study more broadly: All patients started therapy at some point between 2014 and 2016 and received atezolizumab 1,200 mg intravenously every 3 weeks. Durable clinical benefit was achieved by nine patients but not by the remaining 20. The study was an exploratory multi-omic analysis of somatic, immune and clinical correlates of response to PD-L1 blockade with atezolizumab in urothelial cancer. Pretreatment tumor samples and matched peripheral blood, collected serially before and after atezolizumab treatment, underwent TCR sequencing. Blood samples gave median yields of around 150,000 T cells and approximately 80,000 unique TCRs, along with a median clonality of 0.080. Twenty-nine patients had pretreatment blood TCR-seq, some 25 had at least one posttreatment blood collection, and some 25 had tumor TCR-seq. Durable clinical benefit was defined as progression-free survival longer than 6 months, and TCR features were also tested against progression-free and overall survival. About nine tenths of the roughly 29 patients were males with bladder-origin urothelial cancer, and about 65% of the 29 reported a prior smoking history. In the same patients, pretreatment tumors underwent whole exome sequencing and RNA sequencing in addition to TCR sequencing. Blood samples were analyzed 3 weeks after the start of treatment (second dose) and 6 weeks after the start of treatment. An ECOG performance status of 0 or 1 was recorded for the patients, and 0 to 3 prior chemotherapy regimens had been received by the patients. What the authors observed across the whole study: At 3 weeks after the start of treatment, tumor-associated TCR clones in peripheral blood had expanded more in patients with durable benefit (n of about 20, p = 0.022). Improved progression-free and overall survival was associated with having pretreatment peripheral blood TCR clonality below the median. Because the sample size was small (n of about 30) and many exploratory analyses were performed, the results are intended to be hypothesis-generating.

Synthetic TCR analog templates were spiked into each PCR to estimate absolute template abundance from read counts. The immunoSEQ assay was used to amplify TCRbeta CDR3 regions from genomic DNA with bias-controlled V and J gene primers. Sequencing of rearranged TCRbeta segments was performed at approximately 20X coverage. The authors' pipeline ran thus. Sequencing errors were corrected by clustering, and CDR3s were annotated against IMGT so that V, D and J genes could be assigned. Downstream analyses used only productive TCRbeta rearrangements, leaving out any out-of-frame or stop-codon sequences. Clonality was calculated as one minus the Shannon entropy normalized by the log of the number of unique productive sequences. Clones differing between time points or between blood and tumor were identified using Fisher's exact test with Benjamini-Hochberg correction, with an adjusted p below 0.01 applied as the threshold. TCRdb re-hosts the immuneACCESS table, in-frame sequences only. Its copies lack some clones; in the studies checked, an unresolved V gene accounts for under half of them, and the cause for the rest is not known. V and J calls plus clone size are reproduced from that table; the DNA served to infer D and trimming. The sample table holds approximately 30,000 clones, of which nearly 90% were seen once. The ten largest clones add up to 6.5% to 8% of the sample.

Of note for this clone: The antigen it recognizes is unknown. Qualities for individual bases were not recorded, and no much larger clone is one base off.

The CDR3 spans 13 residues, from the cysteine through the phenylalanine. CDR3 DNA is the only sequence kept; it has 39 bases, read in frame from the first base. CDR1 and CDR2 are drawn from the germline V gene: MNHEY, SVGAGI. Trimming at the junction amounts to 0 bases on V and 7 bases on J, and the germline ends lie 9 bases apart. The meaning of the sample's time point label: peripheral blood 6 weeks after treatment start. A cohort of 25 to 35 patients with locally advanced or metastatic urothelial carcinoma, treated at Memorial Sloan Kettering on a trial protocol, was included. Peripheral blood mononuclear cells were collected pretreatment and during treatment, with between 1 and 8 total time points obtained per patient. The Qiagen DNeasy Blood extraction kit was used to purify genomic DNA from total PBMCs and from tumor samples. PBMCs were collected pretreatment and during treatment and were isolated and stored as previously described.

The sequence was collected from a man aged 80 or over with urothelial cancer. The specimen was PBMCs, collected around atezolizumab (anti-PD-L1) treatment. The V and J segments used are TRBV6-5 and TRBJ1-2, with TRBD1 perhaps the D gene, on 5 matching bases. The DNA sequence reads TGTGCCAGCAGTTACTCCAGGGTTGCTGGCTACACCTTC. It encodes CASSYSRVAGYTF.